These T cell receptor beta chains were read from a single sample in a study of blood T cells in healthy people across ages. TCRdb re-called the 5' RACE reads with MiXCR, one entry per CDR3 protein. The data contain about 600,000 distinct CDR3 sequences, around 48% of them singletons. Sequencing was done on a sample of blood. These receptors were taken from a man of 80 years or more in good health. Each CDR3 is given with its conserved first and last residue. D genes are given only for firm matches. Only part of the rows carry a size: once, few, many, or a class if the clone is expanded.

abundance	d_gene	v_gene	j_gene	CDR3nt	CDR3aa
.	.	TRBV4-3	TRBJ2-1	TGCGCCAGCAGCCAAGATTCCTCCCCCAATGAGCAGTTCTTC	CASSQDSSPNEQFF
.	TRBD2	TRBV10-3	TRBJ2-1	TGTGCCATCAGTGGGACGGGGGGGACCTACAATGAGCAGTTCTTC	CAISGTGGTYNEQFF
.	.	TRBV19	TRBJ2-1	TGTGCCAGTAGTATAGGCCAGGGGACGGATGAGCAGTTCTTC	CASSIGQGTDEQFF
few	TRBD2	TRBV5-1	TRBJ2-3	TGCGCCAGCAGCTTTCCGGGAGGAGATACGCAGTATTTT	CASSFPGGDTQYF
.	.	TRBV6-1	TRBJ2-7	TGTGCCAGCAGGGGAAGCAGGGTGGCCTACGAGCAGTACTTC	CASRGSRVAYEQYF
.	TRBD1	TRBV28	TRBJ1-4	TGTGCCAGCAAACCGACAGGGGGCTATGAAAAACTGTTTTTT	CASKPTGGYEKLFF
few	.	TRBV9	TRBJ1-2	TGTGCCAGCAGCGAGGGGGACACGCATAACTGGGGCTACACCTTC	CASSEGDTHNWGYTF
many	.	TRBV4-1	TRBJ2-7	TGCGCCAGCAGCCACGGATACGAGCAGTACTTC	CASSHGYEQYF
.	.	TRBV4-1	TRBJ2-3	TGCGCCAGCAGCCATAGCAGAGATACGCAGTATTTT	CASSHSRDTQYF
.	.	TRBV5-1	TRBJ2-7	TGCGCCAGCAGCTTGGAGGGAGGACTCTTCTACGAGCAGTACTTC	CASSLEGGLFYEQYF
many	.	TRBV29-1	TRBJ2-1	TGCAGCGTTGAGGGCAACTACAATGAGCAGTTCTTC	CSVEGNYNEQFF
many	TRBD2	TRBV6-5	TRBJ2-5	TGTGCCAGCAGTAGGGGACTAGCGGGAGGTATCGAGACCCAGTACTTC	CASSRGLAGGIETQYF
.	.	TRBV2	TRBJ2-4	TGTGCCAGCAGTGGTCAGGGGGGGGCCAAAAACATTCAGTACTTC	CASSGQGGAKNIQYF
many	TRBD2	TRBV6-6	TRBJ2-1	TGTGCCAGCAGTTACGGGACTAGCGGGAGTGAGAATGAGCAGTTCTTC	CASSYGTSGSENEQFF
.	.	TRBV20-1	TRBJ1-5	TGCAGTGCTAGAACAGACGACAATCAGCCCCAGCATTTT	CSARTDDNQPQHF
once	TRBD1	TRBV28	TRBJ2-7	TGTGCCAGCAGCTCACCTTACAGGGGCTACGAGCAGTACTTC	CASSSPYRGYEQYF
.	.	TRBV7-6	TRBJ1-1	TGTGCCAGCAGCTTAGCATCGCGGGGGCTGAACACTGAAGCTTTCTTT	CASSLASRGLNTEAFF
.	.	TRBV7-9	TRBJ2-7	TGTGCGAGAGGGGGCGGGAGGTTCTACGAGCAGTACTTC	CARGGGRFYEQYF
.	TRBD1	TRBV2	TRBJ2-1	TGTGCCAGCAGTGAGAGGACAGGCTTGGGCAATGAGCAGTTCTTC	CASSERTGLGNEQFF
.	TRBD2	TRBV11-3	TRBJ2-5	TGTGCCAGCAGTTACGGACTAGCGGGAGTCTACAATGAGCAGTACTTC	CASSYGLAGVYNEQYF
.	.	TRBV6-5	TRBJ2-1	TGTGCCAGCAGGCCGGGACTGCCGAATCGCGGGCAGTTCTTC	CASRPGLPNRGQFF
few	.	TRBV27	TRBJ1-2	TGTGCCAGCAGTTTTGTAGACGGCTACACCTTC	CASSFVDGYTF
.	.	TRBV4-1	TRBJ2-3	TGCGCCAGCAGCCAAGAGCGGCAGGTCACAGATACGCAGTATTTT	CASSQERQVTDTQYF